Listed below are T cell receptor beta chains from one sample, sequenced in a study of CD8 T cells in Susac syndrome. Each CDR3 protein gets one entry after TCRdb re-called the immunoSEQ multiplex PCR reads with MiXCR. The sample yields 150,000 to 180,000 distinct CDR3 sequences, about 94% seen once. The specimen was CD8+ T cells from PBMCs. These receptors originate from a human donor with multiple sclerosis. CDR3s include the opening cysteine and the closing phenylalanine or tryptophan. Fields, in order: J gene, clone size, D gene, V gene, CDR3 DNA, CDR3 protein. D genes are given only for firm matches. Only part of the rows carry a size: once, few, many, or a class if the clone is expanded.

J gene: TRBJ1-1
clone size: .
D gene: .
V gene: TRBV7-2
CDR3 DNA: TGTGCCAGCAGCTTCAACGGTCGGACGAACACTGAAGCTTTCTTT
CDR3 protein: CASSFNGRTNTEAFF

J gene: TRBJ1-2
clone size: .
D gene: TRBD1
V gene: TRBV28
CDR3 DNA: TGTGCCAGCAGTTTACTGGGACAGCTAAACTATGGCTACACCTTC
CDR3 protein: CASSLLGQLNYGYTF

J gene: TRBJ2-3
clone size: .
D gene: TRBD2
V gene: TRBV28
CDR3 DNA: TGTGCCAGCAGTCCCCGGACATTACTAGCGGGGGTGGGCACAGATACGCAGTATTTT
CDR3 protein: CASSPRTLLAGVGTDTQYF

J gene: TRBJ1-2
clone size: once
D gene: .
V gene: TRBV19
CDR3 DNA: TGTGCCAGTAGTATAGGAAGGGGGGCTGGCTATGGCTACACCTTC
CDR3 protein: CASSIGRGAGYGYTF

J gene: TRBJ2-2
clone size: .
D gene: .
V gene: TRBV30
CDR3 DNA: TGTGCCTGGAGTTGGGGCGGGGAGCTGTTTTTT
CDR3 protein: CAWSWGGELFF

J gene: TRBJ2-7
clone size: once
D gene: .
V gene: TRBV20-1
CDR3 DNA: TGCAGTGCTAGACCAGGACAAGCCTACGAGCAGTACTTC
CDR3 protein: CSARPGQAYEQYF

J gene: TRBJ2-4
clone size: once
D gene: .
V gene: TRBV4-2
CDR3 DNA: TGTGCCAGCAGCCAAGGGCCCGCAGGGATAGCCAAAAACATTCAGTACTTC
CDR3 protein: CASSQGPAGIAKNIQYF

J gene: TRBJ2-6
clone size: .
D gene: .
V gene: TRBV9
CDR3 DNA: TGTGCCAGCAGCGGGCCTGGGGCCAACGTCCTGACTTTC
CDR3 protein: CASSGPGANVLTF

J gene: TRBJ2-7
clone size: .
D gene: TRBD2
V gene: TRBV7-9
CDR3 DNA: TGTGCCAGCAGCTCCGGGGTCGGGGGGGCCTCCGAGCAGTACTTC
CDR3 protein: CASSSGVGGASEQYF

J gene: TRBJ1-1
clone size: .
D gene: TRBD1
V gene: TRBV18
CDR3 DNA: TGTGCCAGCTCACAAACAGGGGGTGTCAATGAAGCTTTCTTT
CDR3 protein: CASSQTGGVNEAFF

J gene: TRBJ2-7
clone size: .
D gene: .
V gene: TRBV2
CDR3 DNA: TGTGCCACACAGGTTCAGGAGCAGTACTTC
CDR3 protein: CATQVQEQYF

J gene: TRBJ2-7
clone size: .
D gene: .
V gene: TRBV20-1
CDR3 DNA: TGCAGTGCTTTTTTATTGGGCGAGCAGTACTTC
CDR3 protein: CSAFLLGEQYF

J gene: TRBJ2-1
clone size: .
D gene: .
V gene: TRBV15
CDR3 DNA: TGTGCCACCAGCAGACAACATACCAACAATGAGCAGTTCTTC
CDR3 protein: CATSRQHTNNEQFF

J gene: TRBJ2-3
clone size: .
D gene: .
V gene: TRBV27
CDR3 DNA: TGTGCCAGCGTCTGGGCAGATACGCAGTATTTT
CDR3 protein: CASVWADTQYF

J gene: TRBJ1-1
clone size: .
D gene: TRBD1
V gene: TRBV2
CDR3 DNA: TGTGCCAGCAGTGAGCGGGACAGGGGATTTTCTGAAGCTTTCTTT
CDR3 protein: CASSERDRGFSEAFF

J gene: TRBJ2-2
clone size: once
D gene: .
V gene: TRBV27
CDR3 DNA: TGTGCCAGCGGCCCCCGGATTCTCACCGGGGAGCTGTTTTTT
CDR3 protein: CASGPRILTGELFF

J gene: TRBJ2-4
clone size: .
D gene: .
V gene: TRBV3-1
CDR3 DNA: TGTGCCAGCAGCTCACAGGGAGGAAGGGCCAAAAACATTCAGTACTTC
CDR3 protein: CASSSQGGRAKNIQYF

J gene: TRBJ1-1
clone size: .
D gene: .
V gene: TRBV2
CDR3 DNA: TGTGCCACACAGAGCACTGAAGCTTTCTTT
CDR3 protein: CATQSTEAFF

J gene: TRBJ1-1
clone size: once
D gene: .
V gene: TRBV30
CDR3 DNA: TGTGCCTGGGAGAAGAACACTGAAGCTTTCTTT
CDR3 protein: CAWEKNTEAFF

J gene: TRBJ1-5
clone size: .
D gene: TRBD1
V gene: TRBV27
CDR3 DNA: TGTGCCAGCAGTTGGACAGGGATTGGGGCCCATCAGCCCCAGCATTTT
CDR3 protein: CASSWTGIGAHQPQHF

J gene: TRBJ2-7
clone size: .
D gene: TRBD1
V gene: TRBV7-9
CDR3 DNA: TGTGCCAGCAGCTCAGGGACAGGGATCTCCTACGAGCAGTACTTC
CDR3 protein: CASSSGTGISYEQYF

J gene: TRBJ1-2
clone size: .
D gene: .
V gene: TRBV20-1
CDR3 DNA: TGCAGTGCCCGGTCCCCGGCCGCTAACTATGGCTACACCTTC
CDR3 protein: CSARSPAANYGYTF